The 3 T cell receptor beta chains reported below all come from one sample, sequenced in a study of CD8 T cells in Susac syndrome. Roughly 0.45 to 1 ug RNA was reverse transcribed with random hexamers. TCRdb redid the calling of the immunoSEQ multiplex PCR reads with MiXCR, one entry per CDR3 protein. The sample holds about 130,000 distinct CDR3 sequences; 95% are singletons and the top ten take around 0.2%. The sequenced sample consisted of CD8+ T cells from PBMCs. The receptors shown here come from a human donor with Susac syndrome.

J is TRBJ2-7 and V is TRBV27; TRBD1 is a possible D gene (6 bases). Germline loops: CDR1 MNHEY, CDR2 SMNVEV (reference sequence). The CDR3 consists of 12 residues. V was cut by 6 bases and J by 4 bases, with 10 bases left in between. CDR3 amino acids: CASSHQGYEQYF. DNA of the CDR3: TGTGCCAGCAGCCACCAGGGGTACGAGCAGTACTTC.

V gene TRBV20-1 combines with J gene TRBJ1-1; D gene unclear. The CDR3 length is 16 residues. Germline lookup yields CDR1 DFQATT and CDR2 SNEGSKA (reference sequence). V shed 3 bases and J shed 0 bases, with 17 bases lying between them. The CDR3 loop is CSASLPGSNMNTEAFF. The CDR3 nucleotides read TGCAGTGCTAGCCTCCCGGGTTCTAACATGAACACTGAAGCTTTCTTT.

This rearrangement joins TRBV7-9 to TRBJ2-1; no firm D call. Germline-derived CDR1 and CDR2 are SEHNR and FQNEAQ (reference sequence). The V end lost 3 bases, the J end lost 12 bases, and 21 bases lay between the germline ends. The CDR3 runs to 15 residues. CDR3 nucleotide sequence: TGTGCCAGCAGCTTCCAGAGGACGCCTAAAATTGGGCAGTTCTTC. Translated, it gives CASSFQRTPKIGQFF.